This T cell receptor (beta chain) is drawn from a study of shared clonotypes between healthy human individuals. In regard to this clone: Its antigen is undetermined.

Several immunoSEQ 96-well plates shared each subset's DNA, each plate a replicate. Method: immunoSEQ multiplex PCR; TCRdb's copy keeps in-frame clones and lacks some. The sample has millions of clones, more than 80% seen once; the top ten hold 0.35% to 0.45%. This CDR3 comprises 12 residues. Germline assignment: CDR1 SGHNT and CDR2 YYREEE (reference sequence). V lost 7 bases to trimming and J lost 6 bases, with 14 bases between them. Regarding the study as a whole: Naive subsets typically showed greater estimated richness than memory subsets.

Material: naive CD4+ T cells from PBMCs. The subset: CD45RA+ positively selected. The chain recombines TRBV5-4 with TRBJ2-7, with D possibly TRBD1 on 5 matching bases. This TCR was recovered from a man between 18 and 29 years old in good health. Some clones in this sample may be carry-over from other donors' samples. The CDR3 spells CASRRDSSEQYF. Written as DNA, the CDR3 is TGTGCCAGCCGTAGAGACAGTTCCGAGCAGTACTTC.